This T cell receptor beta chain stems from a study of T cell responses to AZD1222 COVID-19 vaccine. The CDR3 has 15 amino acids. Germline V lookup: CDR1 MNHNY, CDR2 SVGAGI (reference sequence). V was pared by 6 bases and J by 0 bases, with 7 bases of the junction left unmatched. Generated by immunoSEQ multiplex PCR, the TCRdb table keeps only in-frame clones and is missing some. There are over 50,000 clones in the sample; approximately 88% occur only once, and 25% to 30% lies in the top ten. This sequence joins TRBV6-6 and TRBJ2-7, with 8 bases lining up with TRBD1. Sample: peripheral blood, taken on day 0 of AZD1222 vaccination. The clonotype originates from an adult in good health. This CDR3 reads CASRDPGQGSYEQYF. The CDR3 nucleotides are TGTGCCAGCAGAGACCCCGGACAGGGCTCCTACGAGCAGTACTTC.